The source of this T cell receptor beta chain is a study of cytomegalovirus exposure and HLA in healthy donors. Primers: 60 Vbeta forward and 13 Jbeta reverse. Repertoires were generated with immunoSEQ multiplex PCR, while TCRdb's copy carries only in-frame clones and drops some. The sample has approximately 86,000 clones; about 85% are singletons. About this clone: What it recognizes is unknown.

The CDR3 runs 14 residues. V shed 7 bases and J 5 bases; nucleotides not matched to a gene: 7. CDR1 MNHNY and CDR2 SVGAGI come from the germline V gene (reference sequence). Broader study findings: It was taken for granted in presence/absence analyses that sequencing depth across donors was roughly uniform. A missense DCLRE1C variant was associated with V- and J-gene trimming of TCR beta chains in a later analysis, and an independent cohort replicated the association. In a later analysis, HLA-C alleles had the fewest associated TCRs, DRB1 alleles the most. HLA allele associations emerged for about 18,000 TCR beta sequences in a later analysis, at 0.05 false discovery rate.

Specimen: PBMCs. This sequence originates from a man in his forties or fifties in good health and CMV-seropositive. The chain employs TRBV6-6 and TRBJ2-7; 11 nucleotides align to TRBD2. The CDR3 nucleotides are TGTGCCAGCATCCCTAGCGGGAGGTCACACGAGCAGTACTTC. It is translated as CASIPSGRSHEQYF.